This T cell receptor (beta chain) came from a study of blood T cell repertoires in COVID-19. This clone was detected a few times. Using immunoSEQ multiplex PCR, the repertoire was profiled, and TCRdb retains in-frame clones only, with some absent. The sample lists roughly 100,000 clones, approximately 87% occurring once. The CDR3 runs to 13 residues. Germline assignment: CDR1 MGHRA and CDR2 YSYEKL. Trimming shortened V by 3 bases and J by 5 bases, and 10 bases separated the two germline ends. The receptor's source is a young woman with acute or convalescent COVID-19. Sequencing was performed on peripheral blood. V and J are TRBV4-1 and TRBJ1-2; no clear D gene. CDR3: CASSQAGEYGYTF. CDR3 DNA: TGCGCCAGCAGCCAGGCGGGCGAGTATGGCTACACCTTC.